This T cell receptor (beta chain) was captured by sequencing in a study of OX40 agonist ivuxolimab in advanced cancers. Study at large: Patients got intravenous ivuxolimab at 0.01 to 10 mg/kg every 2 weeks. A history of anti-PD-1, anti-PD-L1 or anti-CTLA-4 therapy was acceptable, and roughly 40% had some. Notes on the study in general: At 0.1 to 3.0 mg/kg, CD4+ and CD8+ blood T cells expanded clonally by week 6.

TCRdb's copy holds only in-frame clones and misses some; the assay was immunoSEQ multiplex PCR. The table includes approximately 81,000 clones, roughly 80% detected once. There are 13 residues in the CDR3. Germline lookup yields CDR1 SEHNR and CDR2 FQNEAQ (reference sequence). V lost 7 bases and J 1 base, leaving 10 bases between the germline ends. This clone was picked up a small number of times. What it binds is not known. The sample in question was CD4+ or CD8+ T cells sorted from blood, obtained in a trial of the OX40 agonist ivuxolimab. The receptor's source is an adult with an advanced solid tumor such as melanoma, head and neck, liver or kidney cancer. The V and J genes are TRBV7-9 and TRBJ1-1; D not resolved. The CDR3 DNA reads TGTGCCAGCACCAAAAGGAAGAACACTGAAGCTTTCTTT. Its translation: CASTKRKNTEAFF.